This TCR beta chain was sequenced for a study of glioma-infiltrating T cells. Points from the study as a whole: CDR3 overlap between tissue and blood was very small. Above-expected tissue-blood divergence occurred in all gliomas, most in low-grade ones.

Amplification of TCR alpha and beta CDR3 regions from RNA used iRepertoire nested multiplex PCR. Input was 100-400 ng of tissue mRNA or PBMC total RNA. Via MiXCR, TCRdb re-called the multiplex PCR reads, giving one row per CDR3 protein. The repertoire consists of fewer than 4,000 distinct CDR3 sequences, with about 90% occurring once and the leading ten covering 26%. In the case of this clonotype: Its target is unknown. Since it is a stray read in a library aimed at alpha chains, this beta chain has a size that is not meaningful.

Germline trimming cut 11 bases from V and 4 bases from J; bases unmatched to any gene: 11. This CDR3 comprises 14 residues. Germline CDR1 MNHEY, CDR2 SVGEGT. The chain links TRBV6-2 or TRBV6-3 to TRBJ2-3, with 8 bases identical to TRBD1. Source material: glioma tissue, nonneoplastic brain tissue, or PBMCs (not recorded which). This receptor was taken from a human donor with low-grade glioma or glioblastoma, undergoing nonglioma brain surgery, or in good health (not recorded which). CDR3 nucleotides: TGTGCCTCCAGAGGGGGACAGGATGCAGATACGCAGTATTTT. Its protein product is CASRGGQDADTQYF.